This T cell receptor (beta chain) was identified in a study of cytomegalovirus exposure and HLA in healthy donors. Primers for the PCR totalled 60 Vbeta and 13 Jbeta. Profiling relied on immunoSEQ multiplex PCR, and the TCRdb table lists in-frame clones only, not all of them. Among 72,000 or so clones, 75% were seen once, and the ten largest hold roughly 7.4%. General observations from the study: Cytomegalovirus-associated status was assigned to about 160 TCR beta chains. In a later analysis, CMV-associated beta chains were mostly HLA-associated, it appeared.

About this clone itself: The antigen is unknown.

Deletions cut 2 bases from V and 8 bases from J, with 9 bases between. Germline CDR1 and CDR2: MNHNY and SVGAGI (reference sequence). The CDR3 has 12 residues. The receptor comes from a woman aged 25-40 years in good health and CMV-seropositive. Sequencing used PBMCs. The rearrangement joins TRBV6-6 to TRBJ1-1, with D possibly matching TRBD1 (6 bases). The DNA for the CDR3 is TGTGCCAGCAGTTACACAGGGTTGGAAGCTTTCTTT. This codes for CASSYTGLEAFF.